This TCR beta chain was profiled in a study of T-cell reconstitution after alpha-beta-depleted transplantation in children. Study-level results: Surviving recipient T cells and intrathymic progenitors accounted for some patients' high TCRbeta diversity at day 60.

Unique molecular identifiers were incorporated during preparation of the TCRbeta library. TCRdb passed the PCR reads through MiXCR, listing each CDR3 protein once. The data hold 200,000 to 300,000 distinct CDR3 sequences, with around 7.8% observed a single time. This clonotype has only one observation. Its cognate antigen is unknown. Sequencing used PBMCs, mostly from graft donor cells, obtained 180 days after TCRalphabeta/CD19-depleted stem cell transplant. This clonotype originated in a male patient aged 5 to 17 who had a stem cell transplant for acute lymphoblastic leukemia, so the T cells may come from the graft donor.

The CDR3 region has the DNA TGCAGCGGATCCGGGACGGCGAACACTGAAGCTTTCTTT. It yields the protein CSGSGTANTEAFF. The genes are TRBV29-1 and TRBJ1-1; tentative D call: TRBD1 (5 bases). The CDR3 length is 13 residues. CDR1 SQVTM and CDR2 ANQGSEA come from the germline V gene. V was cut by 7 bases and J by 1 base, with 13 bases left in between.